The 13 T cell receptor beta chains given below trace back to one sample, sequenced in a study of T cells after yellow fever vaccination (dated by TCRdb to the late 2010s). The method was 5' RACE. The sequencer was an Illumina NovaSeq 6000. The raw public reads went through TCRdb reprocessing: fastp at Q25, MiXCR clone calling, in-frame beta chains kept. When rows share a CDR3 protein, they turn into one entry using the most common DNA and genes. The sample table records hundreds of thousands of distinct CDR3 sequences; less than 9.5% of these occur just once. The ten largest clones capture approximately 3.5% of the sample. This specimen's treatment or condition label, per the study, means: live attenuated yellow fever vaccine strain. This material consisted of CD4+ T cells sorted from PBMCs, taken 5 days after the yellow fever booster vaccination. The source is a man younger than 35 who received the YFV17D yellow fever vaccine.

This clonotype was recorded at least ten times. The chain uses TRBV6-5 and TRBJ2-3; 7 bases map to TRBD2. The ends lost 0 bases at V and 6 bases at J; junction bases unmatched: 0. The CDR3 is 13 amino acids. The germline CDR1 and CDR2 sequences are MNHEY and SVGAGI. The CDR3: CASSYSRGDTQYF. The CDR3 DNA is TGTGCCAGCAGTTACTCGCGGGGGGATACGCAGTATTTT.

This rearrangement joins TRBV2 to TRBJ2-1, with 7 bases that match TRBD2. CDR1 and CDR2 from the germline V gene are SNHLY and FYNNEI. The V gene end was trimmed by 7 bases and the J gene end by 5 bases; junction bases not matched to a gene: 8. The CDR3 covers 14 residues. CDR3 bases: TGTGCCAGCATTCGGGGCCGGGGGGACAATGAGCAGTTCTTC. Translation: CASIRGRGDNEQFF.

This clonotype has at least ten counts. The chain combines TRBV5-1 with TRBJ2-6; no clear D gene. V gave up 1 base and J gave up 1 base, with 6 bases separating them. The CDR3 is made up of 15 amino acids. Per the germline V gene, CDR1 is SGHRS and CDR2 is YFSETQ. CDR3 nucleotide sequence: TGCGCCAGCAGCTTGAAGGGATCTGGGGCCAACGTCCTGACTTTC. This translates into CASSLKGSGANVLTF.

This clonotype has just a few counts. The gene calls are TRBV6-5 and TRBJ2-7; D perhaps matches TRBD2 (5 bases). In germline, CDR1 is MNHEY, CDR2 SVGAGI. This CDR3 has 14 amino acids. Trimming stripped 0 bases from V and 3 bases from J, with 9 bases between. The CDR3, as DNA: TGTGCCAGCAGTTACTCGTACAGCGGCTACGAGCAGTACTTC. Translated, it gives CASSYSYSGYEQYF.

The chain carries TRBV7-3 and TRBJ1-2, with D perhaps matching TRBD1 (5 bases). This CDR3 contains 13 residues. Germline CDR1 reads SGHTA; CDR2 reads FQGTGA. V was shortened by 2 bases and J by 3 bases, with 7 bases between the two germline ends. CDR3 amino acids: CASSLSGDYGYTF. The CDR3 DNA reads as TGTGCCAGCAGCTTATCGGGGGACTATGGCTACACCTTC.

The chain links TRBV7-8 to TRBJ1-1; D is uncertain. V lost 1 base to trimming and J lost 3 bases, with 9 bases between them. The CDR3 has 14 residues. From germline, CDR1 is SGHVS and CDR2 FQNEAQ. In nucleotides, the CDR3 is TGTGCCAGCAGCTTAGGTGCGGGCGACACTGAAGCTTTCTTT. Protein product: CASSLGAGDTEAFF.

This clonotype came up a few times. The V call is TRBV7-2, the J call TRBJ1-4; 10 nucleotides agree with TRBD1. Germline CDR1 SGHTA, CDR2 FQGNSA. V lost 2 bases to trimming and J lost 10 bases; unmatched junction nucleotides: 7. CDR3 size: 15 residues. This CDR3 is CASSLLTGGIRKLFF. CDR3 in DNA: TGTGCCAGCAGCTTATTGACAGGGGGCATCCGAAAACTGTTTTTT.

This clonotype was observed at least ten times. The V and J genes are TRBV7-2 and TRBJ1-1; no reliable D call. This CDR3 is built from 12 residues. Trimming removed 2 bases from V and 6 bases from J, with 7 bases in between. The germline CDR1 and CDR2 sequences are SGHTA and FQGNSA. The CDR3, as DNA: TGTGCCAGCAGCTTATATTTCTCTGAAGCTTTCTTT. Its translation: CASSLYFSEAFF.

CDR3 DNA: TGTGCCAGCAGTCCCGGACAGATAATTAACTATGGCTACACCTTC. Amino acid sequence: CASSPGQIINYGYTF. This chain connects TRBV12-3 or TRBV12-4 to TRBJ1-2, with D possibly being TRBD1 (6 bases). V was cut by 5 bases and J by 1 base, with 14 bases left in between. The length of the CDR3 is 15 residues.

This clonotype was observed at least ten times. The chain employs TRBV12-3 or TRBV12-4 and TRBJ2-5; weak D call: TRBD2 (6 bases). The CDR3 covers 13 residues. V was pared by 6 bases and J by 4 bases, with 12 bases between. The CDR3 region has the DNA TGTGCCAGCAGCCCCCAGGGAGGAGAGACCCAGTACTTC. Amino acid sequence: CASSPQGGETQYF.

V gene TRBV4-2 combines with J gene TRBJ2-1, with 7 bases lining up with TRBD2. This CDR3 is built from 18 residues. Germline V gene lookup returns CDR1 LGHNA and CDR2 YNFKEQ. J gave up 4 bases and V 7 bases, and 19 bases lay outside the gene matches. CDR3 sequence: CASTFVPVNGGTYNEQFF. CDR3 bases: TGTGCCAGCACCTTTGTCCCCGTGAACGGGGGGACGTACAATGAGCAGTTCTTC.

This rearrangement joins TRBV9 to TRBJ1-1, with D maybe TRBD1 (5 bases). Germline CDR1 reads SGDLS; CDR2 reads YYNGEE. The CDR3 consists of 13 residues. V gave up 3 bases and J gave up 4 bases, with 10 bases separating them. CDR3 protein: CASSAAGSTEAFF. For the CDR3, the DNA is TGTGCCAGCAGCGCCGCAGGGAGCACTGAAGCTTTCTTT.

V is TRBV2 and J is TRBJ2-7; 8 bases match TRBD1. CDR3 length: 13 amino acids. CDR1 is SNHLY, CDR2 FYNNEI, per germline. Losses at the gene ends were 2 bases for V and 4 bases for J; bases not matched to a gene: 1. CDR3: CASSEQGAYEQYV. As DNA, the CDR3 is TGTGCCAGCAGTGAACAGGGGGCATACGAGCAGTACGTC.